This entry lists 25 T cell receptor beta chains sequenced from one sample in a study of blood T cell repertoires in COVID-19. Generated by immunoSEQ multiplex PCR, the TCRdb table keeps only in-frame clones and is missing some. The sample lists fewer than 100,000 clones, approximately 92% occurring once. The sequencing sample was made of peripheral blood. The receptors stem from a woman aged 80 or over with acute or convalescent COVID-19.

The V gene is TRBV18, the J gene TRBJ2-1, with 8 bases lining up with TRBD2. Per germline, CDR1 KGHSH and CDR2 LQKENI. V dropped 8 bases and J dropped 6; count of bases not matched to a gene: 6. This CDR3 has 13 amino acids. CDR3: CASTPGLVNEQFF. The CDR3 coding sequence is TGTGCCAGCACGCCGGGACTAGTCAATGAGCAGTTCTTC.

The chain uses TRBV7-3 and TRBJ1-1; D remains ambiguous. V dropped 2 bases and J dropped 1 base, with 5 bases sitting between them. Germline values: CDR1 SGHTA, CDR2 FQGTGA. This CDR3 region has 13 residues. The CDR3 nucleotides are TGTGCCAGCAGCTTATCCGGGAACACTGAAGCTTTCTTT. It is translated as CASSLSGNTEAFF. Full variable domain (rest looked up from reference TRBV7-3 and TRBJ1-1): GAGVSQTPSNKVTEKGKYVELRCDPISGHTALYWYRQSLGQGPEFLIYFQGTGAADDSGLPNDRFFAVRPEGSVSTLKIQRTERGDSAVYLCASSLSGNTEAFFGQGTRLTVV.

The chain links TRBV5-1 to TRBJ1-1, with 9 positions matching TRBD1. The length of the CDR3 is 15 residues. The J segment lost 4 bases and the V segment lost 4 bases, leaving 8 bases of the junction unmatched. CDR1 SGHRS and CDR2 YFSETQ come from the germline V gene. The DNA of the CDR3 is TGCGCCAGCAGCCCGGGGGGGACAGGGAGCACTGAAGCTTTCTTT. Encoded protein: CASSPGGTGSTEAFF.

Only one count was recorded for this clone. V gene TRBV3-1 (or the pseudogene TRBV3-2) combines with J gene TRBJ1-3; D possibly corresponds to TRBD1 (6 bases). The germline V gene encodes CDR1 LGHDT and CDR2 YNNKEL (reference sequence). The V end was cut by 0 bases, the J end by 4 bases, with 19 bases between. The CDR3 has 18 residues. This CDR3 reads CASSQDWFFGTTGNTIYF. CDR3 sequence (DNA): TGTGCCAGCAGCCAAGATTGGTTTTTCGGGACAACAGGAAACACCATATATTTT.

The V call is TRBV9, the J call TRBJ2-2, with 8 bases aligning to TRBD2. The CDR3 covers 17 residues. Germline trimming cut 2 bases from V and 6 bases from J; bases unmatched to any gene: 12. Germline loops: CDR1 SGDLS, CDR2 YYNGEE. The CDR3 protein is CASSVSAGEGRAGELFF. The CDR3 DNA follows: TGTGCCAGCAGCGTCTCAGCGGGGGAGGGTAGGGCCGGGGAGCTGTTTTTT.

The chain employs TRBV7-9 and TRBJ1-1; 7 bases fit TRBD1. CDR3 length: 14 residues. J lost 6 bases, V lost 3 bases, and 7 bases had no gene match. Germline V gene data show CDR1 as SEHNR and CDR2 as FQNEAQ (reference sequence). Here the CDR3 DNA reads TGTGCCAGCAGCTTCTCAGACAGGGCGGCTGAAGCTTTCTTT. Amino acid sequence: CASSFSDRAAEAFF. Variable domain in full (rest from reference TRBV7-9 and TRBJ1-1): DTGVSQNPRHKITKRGQNVTFRCDPISEHNRLYWYRQTLGQGPEFLTYFQNEAQLEKSRLLSDRFSAERPKGSFSTLEIQRTEQGDSAMYLCASSFSDRAAEAFFGQGTRLTVV.

The chain has TRBV5-1 and TRBJ2-5; 9 nucleotides align to TRBD2. V was clipped by 0 bases and J by 5 bases; unmatched bases: 2. This CDR3 is built from 14 residues. Germline values: CDR1 SGHRS, CDR2 YFSETQ. The CDR3 DNA reads as TGCGCCAGCAGCTTGGTAGCGGGAGTTGAGACCCAGTACTTC. As protein: CASSLVAGVETQYF.

The J gene is TRBJ2-1, the V gene TRBV7-9; tentative D call: TRBD1 (5 bases). Trimming stripped 1 base from V and 6 bases from J, with 13 bases between. Germline CDR1 is SEHNR and CDR2 is FQNEAQ (reference sequence). The CDR3 is 15 amino acids. Here the CDR3 reads CASSLGNRLTNEQFF. CDR3 DNA: TGTGCCAGCAGCTTAGGGAACAGGCTGACCAATGAGCAGTTCTTC. Using reference TRBV7-9 and TRBJ2-1 for the parts outside the CDR3, the full variable domain is DTGVSQNPRHKITKRGQNVTFRCDPISEHNRLYWYRQTLGQGPEFLTYFQNEAQLEKSRLLSDRFSAERPKGSFSTLEIQRTEQGDSAMYLCASSLGNRLTNEQFFGPGTRLTVL.

The chain joins TRBV5-4 to TRBJ1-6, with 7 bases matching TRBD1. The CDR3 spans 19 residues. J was trimmed by 0 bases and V by 4 bases; bases with no gene match: 13. Germline V CDR1 and CDR2: SGHNT, YYREEE (reference sequence). CDR3 protein: CASSIRQGVAVSYNSPLHF. The CDR3 DNA follows: TGTGCCAGCAGCATCCGACAGGGAGTAGCGGTCTCCTATAATTCACCCCTCCACTTT.

The chain links TRBV7-8 to TRBJ1-2, with D perhaps matching TRBD1 (6 bases). The CDR3 runs to 13 residues. Trimming shortened V by 1 base and J by 5 bases, and 8 bases separated the two germline ends. Germline V gene sequence: CDR1 SGHVS, CDR2 FQNEAQ. The CDR3 DNA reads TGTGCCAGCAGCTTAGAGGACAGTTATGGCTACACCTTC. Its protein is CASSLEDSYGYTF.

The chain carries TRBV28 and TRBJ2-4; D is possibly TRBD1 (6 bases). This CDR3 spans 14 amino acids. The V and J ends lost 1 base and 15 bases respectively, with 19 bases between them. Per germline, CDR1 MDHEN and CDR2 SYDVKM. As DNA, the CDR3 is TGTGCCAGCAGTTTATCCTTTGACCGGGACAAGTGGTACTTC. It specifies CASSLSFDRDKWYF.

The chain employs TRBV6-1 and TRBJ1-5, with TRBD1 matching over 7 bases. The CDR3 totals 16 residues. Germline lookup yields CDR1 MNHNS and CDR2 SASEGT. Trimming took 0 bases from V and 2 from J; bases not matched to a gene: 4. DNA of the CDR3: TGTGCCAGCAGTGAAGCGAGGGGGCGAGGCAATCAGCCCCAGCATTTT. Translating it yields CASSEARGRGNQPQHF.

The chain links TRBV10-1 to TRBJ2-7, with D possibly TRBD2 on 6 matching bases. V was clipped by 4 bases and J by 0 bases, with 19 bases between them. Germline CDR1 WNHNN, CDR2 SYGVQD (reference sequence). The CDR3 runs to 17 residues. The CDR3 DNA sequence: TGCGCCAGCAGTGTCGGGGCCAGGGTGGGGGGCTCCTACGAGCAGTACTTC. Protein product: CASSVGARVGGSYEQYF.

The chain employs TRBV2 and TRBJ1-2; D is ambiguous. Germline loops: CDR1 SNHLY, CDR2 FYNNEI. This CDR3 spans 13 amino acids. V gave up 3 bases and J gave up 2 bases, with 7 bases separating them. Written as DNA, the CDR3 is TGTGCCAGCAGTGAGAGCCTAAACTATGGCTACACCTTC. It yields the protein CASSESLNYGYTF. Drawing the rest from reference TRBV2 and TRBJ1-2, the complete variable domain is EPEVTQTPSHQVTQMGQEVILRCVPISNHLYFYWYRQILGQKVEFLVSFYNNEISEKSEIFDDQFSVERPDGSNFTLKIRSTKLEDSAMYFCASSESLNYGYTFGSGTRLTVV.

V gene TRBV27 combines with J gene TRBJ2-3, with 10 bases that match TRBD2. The CDR3 consists of 13 residues. V lost 7 bases to trimming and J lost 5 bases; unmatched junction nucleotides: 3. Germline values: CDR1 MNHEY, CDR2 SMNVEV (reference sequence). CDR3 in DNA: TGTGCCAGCAAACGACTAGCGGGAGATACGCAGTATTTT. Translation: CASKRLAGDTQYF.

The CDR3 reads CASSLALTGGRNSPLHF. The CDR3 bases are TGCGCCAGCAGCTTGGCCCTGACAGGGGGCCGTAATTCACCCCTCCACTTT. V usage is TRBV5-1 and J usage is TRBJ1-6, with TRBD1 identical over 10 bases. Germline lookup yields CDR1 SGHRS and CDR2 YFSETQ. The CDR3 spans 17 residues. With 0 bases clipped from V and 6 bases from J, the junction kept 6 bases outside the gene matches. The full variable domain, completed using reference TRBV5-1 and TRBJ1-6, is KAGVTQTPRYLIKTRGQQVTLSCSPISGHRSVSWYQQTPGQGLQFLFEYFSETQRNKGNFPGRFSGRQFSNSRSEMNVSTLELGDSALYLCASSLALTGGRNSPLHFGNGTRLTVT.

This clone was counted a single time. The CDR3 reads CASSSDRAHSGANVLTF. The CDR3 nucleotides are TGTGCCAGTAGTTCGGACAGGGCCCACTCTGGGGCCAACGTCCTGACTTTC. This rearrangement joins TRBV19 to TRBJ2-6; 8 bases map to TRBD1. CDR3 length equals 17 residues. Germline lookup yields CDR1 LNHDA and CDR2 SQIVND (reference sequence). Losses at the gene ends were 5 bases for V and 0 bases for J; bases not matched to a gene: 6.

The chain uses TRBV6-1 and TRBJ1-5; D gene ambiguous. This CDR3 spans 14 amino acids. Trimming stripped 1 base from V and 4 bases from J, with 8 bases between. CDR1 MNHNS and CDR2 SASEGT come from the germline V gene. The CDR3 DNA reads TGTGCCAGCAGTGAAGGGCAGCGTAATCAGCCCCAGCATTTT. Amino acid sequence: CASSEGQRNQPQHF.

The chain couples TRBV3-1 (or the pseudogene TRBV3-2) to TRBJ1-3, with 8 bases that match TRBD1. V was clipped by 3 bases and J by 3 bases; unmatched bases: 1. Germline lookup yields CDR1 LGHDT and CDR2 YNNKEL (reference sequence). CDR3 size: 14 residues. The CDR3 here is CASSQTGDGNTIYF. CDR3 nucleotide sequence: TGTGCCAGCAGCCAGACAGGGGATGGAAACACCATATATTTT.

The J gene is TRBJ1-2, the V gene TRBV15; weak D call: TRBD1 (6 bases). Trimming left V 0 bases short and J 7 bases short, with 18 bases between. Germline CDR1 is LNHNV and CDR2 is YYDKDF (reference sequence). The CDR3 consists of 16 residues. Here the CDR3 reads CATSRDQYNRASGYTF. As DNA, the CDR3 is TGTGCCACCAGCAGAGATCAGTACAACAGGGCTAGTGGCTACACCTTC.

This sequence joins TRBV15 and TRBJ2-5; D is unclear. V was shortened by 1 base and J by 5 bases, with 5 bases between the two germline ends. Per the germline V gene, CDR1 is LNHNV and CDR2 is YYDKDF (reference sequence). The CDR3 consists of 12 residues. In DNA form, the CDR3 reads TGTGCCACCAGCAGAGCCGAGGAGACCCAGTACTTC. It codes for CATSRAEETQYF.

J is TRBJ2-2 and V is TRBV6-2 or TRBV6-3, with 8 bases lining up with TRBD2. The germline V gene encodes CDR1 MNHEY and CDR2 SVGEGT. V gave up 5 bases and J gave up 3 bases; unmatched junction bases: 8. This CDR3 contains 16 residues. CDR3 DNA: TGTGCCAGCAGTGGTGCGGGACTAGAAGACACCGGGGAGCTGTTTTTT. Its translation: CASSGAGLEDTGELFF.

The chain couples TRBV4-3 to TRBJ2-1, with D perhaps TRBD2 (5 bases). CDR3 length: 15 residues. The germline gives CDR1 LGHNA, CDR2 YSLEER. The germline V and J ends were trimmed by 1 base and 0 bases, with 7 bases remaining between them. This CDR3 is CASSQAGSSYNEQFF. Here the CDR3 DNA reads TGCGCCAGCAGCCAAGCGGGGAGCTCCTACAATGAGCAGTTCTTC.

The chain uses TRBV7-3 and TRBJ2-7, with no clear D. Trimming took off 3 bases at V and 3 bases at J, with 12 bases between the two ends. The germline V gene has CDR1 SGHTA and CDR2 FQGTGA. The CDR3 runs to 14 residues. CDR3 in DNA: TGTGCCAGCAGCTTGGGCCCTACCAACTACGAGCAGTACTTC. This translates into CASSLGPTNYEQYF.

This clone occurred once. The V call is TRBV14, the J call TRBJ2-3; 13 bases fit TRBD2. Per germline, CDR1 SGHDN and CDR2 FVKESK. The CDR3 loop spans 17 amino acids. V was pared by 1 base and J by 4 bases, with 5 bases of the junction left unmatched. CDR3 in amino acids: CASSQATSGGPADTQYF. The CDR3 DNA reads TGTGCCAGCAGCCAAGCGACTAGCGGGGGGCCAGCAGATACGCAGTATTTT.